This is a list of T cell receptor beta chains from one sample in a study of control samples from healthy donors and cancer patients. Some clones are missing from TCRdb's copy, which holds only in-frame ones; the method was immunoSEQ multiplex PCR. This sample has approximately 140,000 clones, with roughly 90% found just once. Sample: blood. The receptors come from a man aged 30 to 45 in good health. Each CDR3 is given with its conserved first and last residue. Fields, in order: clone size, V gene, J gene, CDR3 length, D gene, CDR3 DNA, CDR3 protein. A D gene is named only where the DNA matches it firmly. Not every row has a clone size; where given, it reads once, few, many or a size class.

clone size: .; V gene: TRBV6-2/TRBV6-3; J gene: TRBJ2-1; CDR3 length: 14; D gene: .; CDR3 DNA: TGTGCCAGCAGTTACTCCCCGGAGTACAATGAGCAGTTCTTC; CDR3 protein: CASSYSPEYNEQFF
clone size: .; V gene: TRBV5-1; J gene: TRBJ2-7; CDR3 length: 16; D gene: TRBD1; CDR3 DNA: TGCGCCAGCAGCTTGGGGTTTGGGACAGGGGGATCCGAGCAGTACTTC; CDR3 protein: CASSLGFGTGGSEQYF
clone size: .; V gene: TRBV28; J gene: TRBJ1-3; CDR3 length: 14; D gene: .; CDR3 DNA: TGTGCCAGCAGTTTACAGAACTCTGGAAACACCATATATTTT; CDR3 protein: CASSLQNSGNTIYF
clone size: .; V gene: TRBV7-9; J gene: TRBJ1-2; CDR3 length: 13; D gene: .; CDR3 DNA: TGTGCCAGCAGCTTAGGGGTGGGGTATGGCTACACCTTC; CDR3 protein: CASSLGVGYGYTF
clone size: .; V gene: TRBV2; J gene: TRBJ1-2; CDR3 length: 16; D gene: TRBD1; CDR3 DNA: TGTGCCAGCAGTGCAAACCGACAGGGAGCTAACTATGGCTACACCTTC; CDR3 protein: CASSANRQGANYGYTF
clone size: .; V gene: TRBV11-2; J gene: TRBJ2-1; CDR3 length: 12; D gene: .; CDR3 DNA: TGTGCCAGCAGCTTTTTTGGGGATGAGCAGTTCTTC; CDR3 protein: CASSFFGDEQFF
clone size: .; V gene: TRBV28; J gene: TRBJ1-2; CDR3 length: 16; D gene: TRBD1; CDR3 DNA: TGTGCCAGCAGTCCAGCCGGGACAGGGGGCTTAGATGGCTACACCTTC; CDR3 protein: CASSPAGTGGLDGYTF
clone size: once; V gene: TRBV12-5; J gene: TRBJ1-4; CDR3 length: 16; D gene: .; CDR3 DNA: TGTGCTAGTGGTTTGGTACTTAACAGGGTTAATGAAAAACTGTTTTTT; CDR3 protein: CASGLVLNRVNEKLFF
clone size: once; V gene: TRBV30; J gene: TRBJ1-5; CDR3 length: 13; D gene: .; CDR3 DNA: TGTGCCTGGAGCTTACAGGTAAATCAGCCCCAGCATTTT; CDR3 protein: CAWSLQVNQPQHF
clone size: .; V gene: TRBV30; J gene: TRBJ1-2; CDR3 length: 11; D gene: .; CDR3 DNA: TGTGCCTGGAGTGTTTACTATGGCTACACCTTC; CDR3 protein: CAWSVYYGYTF
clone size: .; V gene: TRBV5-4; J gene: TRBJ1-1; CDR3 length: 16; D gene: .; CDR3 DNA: TGTGCCAGCAGCCCGAGACTGGGAAATGCGAACACTGAAGCTTTCTTT; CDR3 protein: CASSPRLGNANTEAFF
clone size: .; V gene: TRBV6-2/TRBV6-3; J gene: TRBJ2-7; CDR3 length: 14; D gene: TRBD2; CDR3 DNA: TGTGCCAGCGGTTATGGCGGGAGCTCCTACGAGCAGTACTTC; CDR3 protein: CASGYGGSSYEQYF
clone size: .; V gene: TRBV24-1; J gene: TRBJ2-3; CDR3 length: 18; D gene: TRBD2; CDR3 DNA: TGTGCCACCAGTGACCGGAGAGCTAGCGGGAGGGTCACAGATACGCAGTATTTT; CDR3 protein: CATSDRRASGRVTDTQYF
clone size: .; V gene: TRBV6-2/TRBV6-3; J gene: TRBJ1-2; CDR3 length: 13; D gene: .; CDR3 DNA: TGTGCCAGCAGCAATGGGGTCAACTATGGCTACACCTTC; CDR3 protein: CASSNGVNYGYTF
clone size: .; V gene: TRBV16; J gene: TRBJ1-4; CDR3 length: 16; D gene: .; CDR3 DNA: TGTGCCAGCAGCCACATTCGGGGCTCGGGGGATGAAAAACTGTTTTTT; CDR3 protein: CASSHIRGSGDEKLFF
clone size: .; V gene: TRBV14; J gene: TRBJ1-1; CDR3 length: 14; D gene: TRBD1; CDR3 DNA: TGTGCCAGCAGCCAAGTGACAGGGTTCCCTGAAGCTTTCTTT; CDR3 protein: CASSQVTGFPEAFF
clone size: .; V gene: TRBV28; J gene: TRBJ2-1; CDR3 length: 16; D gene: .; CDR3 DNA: TGTGCCAGCACTCCCATTGGGACTGGCTCCTACAATGAGCAGTTCTTC; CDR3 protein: CASTPIGTGSYNEQFF
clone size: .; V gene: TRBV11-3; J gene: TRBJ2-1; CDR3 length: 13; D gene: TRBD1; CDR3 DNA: TGTGCCAGCAGCTCCCCCCCCAGACAGGGCCAGTTCTTC; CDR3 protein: CASSSPPRQGQFF
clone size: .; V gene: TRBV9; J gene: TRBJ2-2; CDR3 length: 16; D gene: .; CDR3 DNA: TGTGCCAGCAGCGGTAGCGAGATCGGGAACACCGGGGAGCTGTTTTTT; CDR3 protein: CASSGSEIGNTGELFF
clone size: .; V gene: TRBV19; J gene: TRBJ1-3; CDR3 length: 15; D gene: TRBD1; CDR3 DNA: TGTGCCAGTAGTGCTCGACAGGGTTTGGGAAACACCATATATTTT; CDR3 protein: CASSARQGLGNTIYF
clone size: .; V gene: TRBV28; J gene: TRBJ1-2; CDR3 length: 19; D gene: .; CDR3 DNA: TGTGCCAGCAGTTTAGGACGGCAGTTAGGTCGTGGTTCAATGTATGGCTACACCTTC; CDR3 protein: CASSLGRQLGRGSMYGYTF
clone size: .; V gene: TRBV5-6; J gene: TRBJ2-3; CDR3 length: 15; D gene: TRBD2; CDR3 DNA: TGTGCCAGCAGCGTTAGCGGGAGTACCGGAGATACGCAGTATTTT; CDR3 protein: CASSVSGSTGDTQYF
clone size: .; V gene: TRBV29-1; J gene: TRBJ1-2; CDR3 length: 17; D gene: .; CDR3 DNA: TGCAGCGTTGACCCTAAGAGGGGGACGCCTGGGTACTATGGCTACACCTTC; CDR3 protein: CSVDPKRGTPGYYGYTF
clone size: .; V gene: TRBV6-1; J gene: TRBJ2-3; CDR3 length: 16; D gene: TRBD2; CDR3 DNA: TGTGCCAGCAGTGAAAGAGCGGGAGGGCCGACAGATACGCAGTATTTT; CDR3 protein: CASSERAGGPTDTQYF
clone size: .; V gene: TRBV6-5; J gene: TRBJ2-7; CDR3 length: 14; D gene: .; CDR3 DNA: TGTGCCAGCAGTTCCGGACCGAGCTCCTACGAGCAGTACTTC; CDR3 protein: CASSSGPSSYEQYF
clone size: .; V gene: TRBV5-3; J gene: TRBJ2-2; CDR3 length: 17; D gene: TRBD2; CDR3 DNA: TGTGCCAGAAGCTTGTGTCGGGAGGGCCAAGAGGGCGGGGAGCTGTTTTTT; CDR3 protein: CARSLCREGQEGGELFF
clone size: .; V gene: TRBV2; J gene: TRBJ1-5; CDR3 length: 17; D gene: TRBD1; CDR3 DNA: TGTGCCAGCCGGGGCCCGGGACAGGGGCATAGCAATCAGCCCCAGCATTTT; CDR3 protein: CASRGPGQGHSNQPQHF
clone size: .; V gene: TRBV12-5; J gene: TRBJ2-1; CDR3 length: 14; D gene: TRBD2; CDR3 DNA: TGCGCTAGTGGAACTAGCGGGATTTACAATGAGCAGTTCTTC; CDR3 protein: CASGTSGIYNEQFF
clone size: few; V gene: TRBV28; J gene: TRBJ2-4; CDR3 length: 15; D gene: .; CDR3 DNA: TGTGCCAGCAGTCATGGACACCCCTCCGAAAACATTCAGTACTTC; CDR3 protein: CASSHGHPSENIQYF
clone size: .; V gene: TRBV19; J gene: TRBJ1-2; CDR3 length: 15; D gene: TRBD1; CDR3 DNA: TGTGCCAGCAGACAGGGGGCGAGGAGACTTTATGGCTACACCTTC; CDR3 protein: CASRQGARRLYGYTF
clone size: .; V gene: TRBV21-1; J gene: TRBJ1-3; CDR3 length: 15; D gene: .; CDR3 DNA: TGTGCCAGCGGCAAGCCCCAGAGCTCTGGAAACACCATATATTTT; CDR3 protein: CASGKPQSSGNTIYF
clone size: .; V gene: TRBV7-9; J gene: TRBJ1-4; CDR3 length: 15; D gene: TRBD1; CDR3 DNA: TGTGCCAGCACCCAAATGGACAGGGAAGAGGAAAAACTGTTTTTT; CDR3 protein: CASTQMDREEEKLFF
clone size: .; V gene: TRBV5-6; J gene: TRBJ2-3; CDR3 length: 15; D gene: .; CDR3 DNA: TGTGCCAGCAGCTTCCTGCGAACTAGCACAGATACGCAGTATTTT; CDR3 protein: CASSFLRTSTDTQYF
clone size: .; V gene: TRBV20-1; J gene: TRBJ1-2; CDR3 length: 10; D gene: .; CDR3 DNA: TGCAGTGCCCTACTGACAGGCGACACCTTC; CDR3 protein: CSALLTGDTF
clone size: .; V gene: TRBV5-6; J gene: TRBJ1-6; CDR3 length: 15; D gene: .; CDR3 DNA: TGTGCCAGCAGCAGGATCTCGACCCAGCATTCACCCCTCCACTTT; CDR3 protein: CASSRISTQHSPLHF
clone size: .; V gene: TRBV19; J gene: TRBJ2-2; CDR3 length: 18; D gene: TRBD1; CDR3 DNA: TGTGCCAGTAGTATGGGTGGCCTGGGACAGCTCAACACCGGGGAGCTGTTTTTT; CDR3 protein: CASSMGGLGQLNTGELFF
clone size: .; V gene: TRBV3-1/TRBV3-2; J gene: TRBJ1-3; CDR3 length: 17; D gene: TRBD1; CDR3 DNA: TGTGCCAGCAGCCCAATCTCATCAGGGGGCTCTGGAAACACCATATATTTT; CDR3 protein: CASSPISSGGSGNTIYF
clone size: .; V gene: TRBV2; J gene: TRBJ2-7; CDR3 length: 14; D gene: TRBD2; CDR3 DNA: TGTGCCAGCAGTATGCCTAGCGGGAGCTACGAGCAGTACTTC; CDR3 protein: CASSMPSGSYEQYF
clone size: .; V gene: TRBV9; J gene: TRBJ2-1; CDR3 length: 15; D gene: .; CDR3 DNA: TGTGCCAGCAGCGTGAGCATTGCCTCCTACAATGAGCAGTTCTTC; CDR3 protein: CASSVSIASYNEQFF
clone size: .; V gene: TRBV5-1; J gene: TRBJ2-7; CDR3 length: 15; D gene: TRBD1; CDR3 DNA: TGCGCCAGCAGACCCGGGACAGGGGCAACCTACGAGCAGTACTTC; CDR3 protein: CASRPGTGATYEQYF